The sequence of this TCR beta chain was determined in a study of blood T cell repertoires in COVID-19 (dated by TCRdb to the early 2020s). Context from the whole study: Samples covering the acute and convalescent phases of COVID-19 were provided by collaborators in the United States, Italy and Spain. The dataset comprised deeply sampled blood TCRbeta repertoires from subjects exposed to, actively infected with, or recovered from COVID-19. Where available, HLA class I and class II types were taken from metadata supplied by the sample provider and were not determined by assay-based typing. The material from the prospective study consisted of cDNA or gDNA derived from T cells, B-cell-depleted T cells, or PBMCs. Sample metadata almost always included a de-identified subject ID, COVID-19 status, age in years and sex. Samples were obtained from the ongoing ImmuneRACE study (first 160 participants) and from 1,254 subjects provided by 6 global collaborators. The repertoires were made available in a free public database intended to serve as a resource for research on the immune response to SARS-CoV-2. Broad study findings and their caveats: The quantity of clinical and demographic metadata differed by source and by participant and was supplied without curation.

As regards this clone: Its binding antigen is unknown. Per-base quality was not reported, and no clone a single base away is much larger than it.

TCRbeta CDR3 regions were amplified from genomic DNA using the immunoSEQ Assay, a bias-controlled multiplex PCR. The paper's processing steps were these. The number of nucleated cells in each sample was estimated by amplification of reference gene primers within the assay. To quantify the absolute abundance of each unique TCRbeta CDR3 rearrangement, sequence reads were collapsed and filtered. For each sample, productive Simpson clonality was calculated by taking the square root of Simpson's diversity index across productive rearrangements. As stored in TCRdb, this immuneACCESS dataset retains in-frame rearrangements with V and J assigned. A fraction of the clones does not appear; measured against another copy, unresolved V genes explain less than half of the discrepancy, and the remainder lacks a known reason. The V and J calls and clone size were taken over from that table, and D and trimming were inferred from the DNA. The sample table records 80,000 or so clones; about 85% of these occur just once. The ten largest account for 9% to 10% of the sample.

Whole blood was collected in K2EDTA tubes by collaborating institutions according to the institutions' own protocols. For TCRbeta analysis, collaborators shipped samples in one of three forms: frozen whole blood, isolated PBMCs, or DNA extracted from either of those sample types. Here V drops 4 bases and J drops 5 bases, and the junction holds 4 bases not matched to any gene. CDR3 length: 14 amino acids, cysteine to phenylalanine. Only CDR3 DNA remains: 42 bases, in frame from the first base. Taken from the germline V gene (reference sequence), the CDR1 and CDR2 loops are SGHKS and YYEKEE. The TCR originated in a human donor in a cohort sampled during active COVID-19. The V and J genes are TRBV5-5 and TRBJ2-2; 8 central bases correspond to TRBD1. Sequencing used peripheral blood. The CDR3 amino acid sequence is: CASSLTGGTGELFF. The nucleotide sequence is TGTGCCAGCAGCCTTACAGGGGGTACCGGGGAGCTGTTTTTT.